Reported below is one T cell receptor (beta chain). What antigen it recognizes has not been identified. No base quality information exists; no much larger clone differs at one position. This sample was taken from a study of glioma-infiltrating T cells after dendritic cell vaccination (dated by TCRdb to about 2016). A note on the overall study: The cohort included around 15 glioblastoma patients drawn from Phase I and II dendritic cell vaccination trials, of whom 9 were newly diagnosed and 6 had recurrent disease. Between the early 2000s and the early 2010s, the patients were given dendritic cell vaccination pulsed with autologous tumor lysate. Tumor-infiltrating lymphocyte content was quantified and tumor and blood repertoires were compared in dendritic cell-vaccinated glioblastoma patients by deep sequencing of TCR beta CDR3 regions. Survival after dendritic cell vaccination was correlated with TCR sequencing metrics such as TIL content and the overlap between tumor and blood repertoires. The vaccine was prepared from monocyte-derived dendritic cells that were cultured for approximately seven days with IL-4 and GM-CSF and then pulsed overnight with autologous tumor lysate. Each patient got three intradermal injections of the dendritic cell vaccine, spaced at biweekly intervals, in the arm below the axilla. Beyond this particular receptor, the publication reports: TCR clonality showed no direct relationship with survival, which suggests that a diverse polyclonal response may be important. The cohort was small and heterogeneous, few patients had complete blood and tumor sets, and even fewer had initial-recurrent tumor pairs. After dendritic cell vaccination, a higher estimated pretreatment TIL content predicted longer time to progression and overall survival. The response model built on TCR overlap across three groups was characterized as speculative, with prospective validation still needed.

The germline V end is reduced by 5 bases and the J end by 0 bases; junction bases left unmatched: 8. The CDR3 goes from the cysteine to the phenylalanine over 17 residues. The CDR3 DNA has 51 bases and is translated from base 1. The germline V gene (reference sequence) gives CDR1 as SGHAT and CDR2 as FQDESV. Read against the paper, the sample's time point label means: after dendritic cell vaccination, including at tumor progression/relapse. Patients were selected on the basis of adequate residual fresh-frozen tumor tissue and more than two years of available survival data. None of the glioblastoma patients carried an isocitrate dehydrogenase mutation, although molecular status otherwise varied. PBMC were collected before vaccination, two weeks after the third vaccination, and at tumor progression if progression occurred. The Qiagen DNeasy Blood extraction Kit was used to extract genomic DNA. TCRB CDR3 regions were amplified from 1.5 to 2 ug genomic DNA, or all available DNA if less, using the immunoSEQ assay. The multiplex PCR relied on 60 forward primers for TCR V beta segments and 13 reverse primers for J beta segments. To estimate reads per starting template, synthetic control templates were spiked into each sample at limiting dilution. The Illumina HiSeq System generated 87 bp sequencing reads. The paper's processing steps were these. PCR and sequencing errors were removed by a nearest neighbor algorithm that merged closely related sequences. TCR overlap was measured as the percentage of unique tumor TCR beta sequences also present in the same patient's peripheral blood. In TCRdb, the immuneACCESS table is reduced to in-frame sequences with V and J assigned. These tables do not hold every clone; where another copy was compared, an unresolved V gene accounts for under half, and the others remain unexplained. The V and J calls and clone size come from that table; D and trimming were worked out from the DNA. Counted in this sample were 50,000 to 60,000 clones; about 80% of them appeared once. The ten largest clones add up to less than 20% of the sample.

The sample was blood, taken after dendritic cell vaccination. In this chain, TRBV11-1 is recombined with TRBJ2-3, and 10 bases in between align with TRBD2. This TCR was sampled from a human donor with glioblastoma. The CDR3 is CASSPQGGLASTDTQYF. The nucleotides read TGTGCCAGCAGCCCCCAGGGGGGACTAGCGAGCACAGATACGCAGTATTTT.